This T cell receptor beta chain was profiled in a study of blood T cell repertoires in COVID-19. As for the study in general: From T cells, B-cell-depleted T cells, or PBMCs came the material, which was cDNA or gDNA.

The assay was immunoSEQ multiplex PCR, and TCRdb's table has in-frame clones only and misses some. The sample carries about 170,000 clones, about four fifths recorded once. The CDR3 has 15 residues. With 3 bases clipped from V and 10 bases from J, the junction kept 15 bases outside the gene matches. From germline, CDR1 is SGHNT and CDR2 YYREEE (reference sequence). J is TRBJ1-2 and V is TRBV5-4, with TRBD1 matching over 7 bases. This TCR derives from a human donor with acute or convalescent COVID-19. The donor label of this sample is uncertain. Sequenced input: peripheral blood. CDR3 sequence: CASSSPLRQGPDYTF. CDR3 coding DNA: TGTGCCAGCAGCTCACCCCTTAGACAGGGTCCTGACTACACCTTC.